This T cell receptor beta chain derives from a study of OX40 agonist ivuxolimab in advanced cancers. Findings and caveats of the study: In the 0.1-3.0 mg/kg groups, partial responders showed among the lowest expansion. Antigen specificity was not determined for the expanded peripheral T cells.

V was clipped by 10 bases and J by 1 base, with 18 bases between them. This CDR3 spans 15 amino acids. The germline CDR1 and CDR2 sequences are MNHNS and SASEGT. To note about this clone: Its antigen remains unidentified.

The investigators sampled blood at baseline, at cycle 4 day 1, and at cycle 7 day 1. Sequencing was performed with immunoSEQ multiplex PCR; in TCRdb, only in-frame clones are kept and a portion is missing. The sample holds around 30,000 clones, roughly 68% seen once. The chain joins TRBV6-1 to TRBJ2-3, with TRBD1 as a possible D gene (6 bases). Sequencing used CD4+ or CD8+ T cells sorted from blood, obtained in a trial of the OX40 agonist ivuxolimab. The origin of this receptor is an adult with an advanced solid tumor such as melanoma, head and neck, liver or kidney cancer. CDR3 sequence reads: CAIRGAPGGTDTQYF. CDR3 nucleotide sequence: TGTGCCATCAGGGGAGCCCCCGGAGGCACAGATACGCAGTATTTT.